Listed below are T cell receptor beta chains from one sample, sequenced in a study of CXCR3-negative and CXCR3-positive naive CD8 T cells. TCRdb reprocessed the 5' RACE reads and keeps a single row for each CDR3 protein, giving no DNA. Its clone listing holds some 25,000 distinct CDR3 sequences. The sample was naive CXCR3- CD8+ T cells from blood. The origin of the receptors is a human donor in good health. Some clones in this sample may be carry-over from other donors' samples. CDR3s include the opening cysteine and the closing phenylalanine or tryptophan.

j_gene,v_gene,CDR3aa
TRBJ2-7,TRBV4-1,CASSQDRFSEQYF
TRBJ2-7,TRBV13,CASSKKGQDSYEQYF
TRBJ1-2,TRBV5-1,CASSESNSGYTF
TRBJ1-1,TRBV12-3/TRBV12-4,CASKFGGSEAFF
TRBJ2-3,TRBV7-3,CASSLKAGDGDTQYF
TRBJ2-2,TRBV7-6,CASSQDQYAGELFF
TRBJ2-6,TRBV4-3,CASSQDGGAGANVLTF
TRBJ2-1,TRBV6-5,CASRKYNEQFF
TRBJ2-2,TRBV29-1,CSVRVTGELFF
TRBJ2-7,TRBV25-1,CASSAGGYEQYF